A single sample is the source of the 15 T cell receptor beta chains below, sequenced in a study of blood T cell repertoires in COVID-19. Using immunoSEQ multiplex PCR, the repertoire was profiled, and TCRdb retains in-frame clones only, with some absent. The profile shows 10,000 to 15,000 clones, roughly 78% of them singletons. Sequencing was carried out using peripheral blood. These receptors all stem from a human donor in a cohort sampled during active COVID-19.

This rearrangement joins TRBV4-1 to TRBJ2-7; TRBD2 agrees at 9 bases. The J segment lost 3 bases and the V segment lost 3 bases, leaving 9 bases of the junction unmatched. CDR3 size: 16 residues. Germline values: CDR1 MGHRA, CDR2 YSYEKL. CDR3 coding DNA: TGCGCCAGCAGCCACCCGCGGGGGGGGTTAGACTACGAGCAGTACTTC. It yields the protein CASSHPRGGLDYEQYF.

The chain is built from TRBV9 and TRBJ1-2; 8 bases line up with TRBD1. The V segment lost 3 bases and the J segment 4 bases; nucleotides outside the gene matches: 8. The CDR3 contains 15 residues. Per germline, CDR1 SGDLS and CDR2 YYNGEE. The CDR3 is CASSGSTGVIYGYTF. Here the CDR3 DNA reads TGTGCCAGCAGCGGATCGACAGGGGTCATCTATGGCTACACCTTC.

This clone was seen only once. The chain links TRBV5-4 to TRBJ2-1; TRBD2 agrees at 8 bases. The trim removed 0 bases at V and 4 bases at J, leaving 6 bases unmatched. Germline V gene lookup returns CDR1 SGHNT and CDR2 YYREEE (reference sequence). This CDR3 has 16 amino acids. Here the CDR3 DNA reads TGTGCCAGCAGCTTGGCCACGGCGGGGGGATACAATGAGCAGTTCTTC. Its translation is CASSLATAGGYNEQFF.

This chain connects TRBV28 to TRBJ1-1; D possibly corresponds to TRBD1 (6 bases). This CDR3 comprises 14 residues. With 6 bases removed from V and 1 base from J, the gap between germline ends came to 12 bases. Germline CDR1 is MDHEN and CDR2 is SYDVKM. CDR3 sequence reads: CASSPDRENTEAFF. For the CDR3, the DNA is TGTGCCAGCAGCCCGGACAGAGAGAACACTGAAGCTTTCTTT.

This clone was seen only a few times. The CDR3 protein is CAWVKQIIRGSGNTIYF. CDR3 DNA sequence: TGTGCCTGGGTCAAGCAGATCATCAGGGGTTCTGGAAACACCATATATTTT. The V call is TRBV30, the J call TRBJ1-3, with TRBD1 as a possible D gene (6 bases). This CDR3 comprises 17 residues. V lost 5 bases and J lost 1, with 21 bases in between. Germline V gene lookup returns CDR1 GTSNPN and CDR2 SVGIG (reference sequence).

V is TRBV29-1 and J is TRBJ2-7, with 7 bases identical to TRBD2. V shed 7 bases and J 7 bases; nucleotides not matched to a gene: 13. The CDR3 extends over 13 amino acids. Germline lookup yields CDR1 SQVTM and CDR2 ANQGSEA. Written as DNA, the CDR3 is TGCAGCGCGGGGGGAGCCCCTCCTAGGGAGCAGTACTTC. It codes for CSAGGAPPREQYF.

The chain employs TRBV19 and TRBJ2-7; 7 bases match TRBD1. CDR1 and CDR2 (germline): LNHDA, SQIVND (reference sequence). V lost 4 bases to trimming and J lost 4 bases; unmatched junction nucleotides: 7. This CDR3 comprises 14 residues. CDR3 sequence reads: CASSRTGRGYEQYF. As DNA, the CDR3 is TGTGCCAGTAGTAGGACAGGTAGAGGATACGAGCAGTACTTC.

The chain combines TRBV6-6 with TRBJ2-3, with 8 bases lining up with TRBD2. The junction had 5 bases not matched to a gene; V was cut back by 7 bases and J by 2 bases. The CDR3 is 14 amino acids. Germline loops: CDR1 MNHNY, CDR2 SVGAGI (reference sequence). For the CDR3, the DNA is TGTGCCAGCACCCCGGGGGGGACCACAGATACGCAGTATTTT. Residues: CASTPGGTTDTQYF.

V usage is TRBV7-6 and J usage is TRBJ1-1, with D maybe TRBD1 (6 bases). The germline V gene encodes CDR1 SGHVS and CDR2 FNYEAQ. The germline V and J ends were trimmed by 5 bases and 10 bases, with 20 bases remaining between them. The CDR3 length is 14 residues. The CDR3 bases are TGTGCCAGCAGCCCCACCAGGGGCCTCAGGGGAGCTTTCTTT. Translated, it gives CASSPTRGLRGAFF.

The CDR3, as DNA: TGTGCCAGCAGCCAAGATCTCCCCCTTCCCTACGAGCAGTACTTC. Protein sequence: CASSQDLPLPYEQYF. The V gene is TRBV4-2, the J gene TRBJ2-7; D is unclear. The CDR3 covers 15 residues. Trimming removed 0 bases at V and 2 bases at J, with 11 bases between. The germline gives CDR1 LGHNA, CDR2 YNFKEQ.

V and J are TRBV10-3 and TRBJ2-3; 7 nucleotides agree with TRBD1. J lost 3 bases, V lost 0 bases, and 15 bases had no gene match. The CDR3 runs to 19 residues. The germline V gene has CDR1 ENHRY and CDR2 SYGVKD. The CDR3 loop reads CAISESEWLGQRATDTQYF. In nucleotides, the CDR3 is TGTGCCATCAGTGAGTCGGAGTGGTTGGGACAGAGGGCGACAGATACGCAGTATTTT.

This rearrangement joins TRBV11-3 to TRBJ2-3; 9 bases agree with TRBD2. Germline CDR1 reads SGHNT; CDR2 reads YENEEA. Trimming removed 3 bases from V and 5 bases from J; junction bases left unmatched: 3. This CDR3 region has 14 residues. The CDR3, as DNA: TGTGCCAGCAGCTTTGCGGGGGGGCGAGATACGCAGTATTTT. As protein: CASSFAGGRDTQYF.

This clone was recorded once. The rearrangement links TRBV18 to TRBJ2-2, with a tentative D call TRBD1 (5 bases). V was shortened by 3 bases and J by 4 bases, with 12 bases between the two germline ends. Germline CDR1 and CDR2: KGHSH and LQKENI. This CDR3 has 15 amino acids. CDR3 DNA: TGTGCCAGCTCACCGTCGCAGGGTAGCACCGGGGAGCTGTTTTTT. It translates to CASSPSQGSTGELFF.

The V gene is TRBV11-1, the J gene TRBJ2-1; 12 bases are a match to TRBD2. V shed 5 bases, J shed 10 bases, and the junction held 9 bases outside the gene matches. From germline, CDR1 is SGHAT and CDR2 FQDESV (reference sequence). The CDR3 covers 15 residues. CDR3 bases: TGTGCCAGCAGCCTAGGCGGACTAGCGGGGAACGAGCAGTTCTTC. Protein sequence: CASSLGGLAGNEQFF.

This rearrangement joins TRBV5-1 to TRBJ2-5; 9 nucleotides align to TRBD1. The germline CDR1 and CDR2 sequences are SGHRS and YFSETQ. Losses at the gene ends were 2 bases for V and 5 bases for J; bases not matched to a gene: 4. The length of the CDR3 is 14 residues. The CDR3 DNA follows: TGCGCCAGCAGCTTACAGGGGGCCGGGGAGACCCAGTACTTC. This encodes CASSLQGAGETQYF.